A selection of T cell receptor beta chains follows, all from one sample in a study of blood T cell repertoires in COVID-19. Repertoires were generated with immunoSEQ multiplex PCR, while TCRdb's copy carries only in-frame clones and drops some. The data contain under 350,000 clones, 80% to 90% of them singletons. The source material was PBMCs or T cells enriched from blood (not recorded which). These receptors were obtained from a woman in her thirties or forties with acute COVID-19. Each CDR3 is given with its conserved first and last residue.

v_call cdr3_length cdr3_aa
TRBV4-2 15 CASSYRQGLNTEAFF
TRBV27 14 CASSSPNSGNIQYF
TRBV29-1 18 CSVRLPPSQGGIGVKLFF
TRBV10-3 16 CAISESIRTTTPEQYF
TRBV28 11 CASSWGGGYTF
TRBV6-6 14 CASRTTGASYEQYF
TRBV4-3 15 CASSRQTGGSEKLFF
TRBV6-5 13 CASTGTGGNEQFF
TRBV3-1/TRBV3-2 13 CASSQGPGQPQHF
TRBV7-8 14 CASSLGREPDTQYF
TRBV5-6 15 CASSLGRGSNQPQHF
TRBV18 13 CASRTGTGDEQYF
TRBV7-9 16 CASSPIGQGRVVGYTF
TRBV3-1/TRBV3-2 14 CASSQELIGVGYTF
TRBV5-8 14 CASSSGQSDSEAFF
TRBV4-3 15 CASSKVNRAVETQYF
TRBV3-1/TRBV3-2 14 CASSQGTPPDTQYF
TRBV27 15 CASPPGGQPGNTIYF
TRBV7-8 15 CASSLDTGGVGGYTF
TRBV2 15 CASSVKQGVYNEQFF
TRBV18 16 CASSPSRGGRGEKLFF
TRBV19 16 CASRSGGVVGPYEQYF
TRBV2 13 CASNGDRGTPLHF
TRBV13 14 CASSPDRTPYEQYF